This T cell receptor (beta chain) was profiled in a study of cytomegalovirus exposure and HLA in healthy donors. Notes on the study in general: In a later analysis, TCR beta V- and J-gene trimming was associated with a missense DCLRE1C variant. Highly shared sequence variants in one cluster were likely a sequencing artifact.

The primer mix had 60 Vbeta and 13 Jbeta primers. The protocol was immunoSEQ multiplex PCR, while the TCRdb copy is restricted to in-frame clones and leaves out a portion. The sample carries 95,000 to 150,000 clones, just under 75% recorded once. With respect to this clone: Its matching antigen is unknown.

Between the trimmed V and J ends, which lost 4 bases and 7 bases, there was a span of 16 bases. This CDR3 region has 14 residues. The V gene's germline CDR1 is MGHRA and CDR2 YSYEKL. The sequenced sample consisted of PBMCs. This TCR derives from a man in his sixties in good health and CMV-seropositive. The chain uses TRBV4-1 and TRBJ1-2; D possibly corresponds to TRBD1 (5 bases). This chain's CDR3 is CASSPFGWGVGYTF. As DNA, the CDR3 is TGCGCCAGCAGCCCCTTCGGGTGGGGCGTTGGCTACACCTTC.